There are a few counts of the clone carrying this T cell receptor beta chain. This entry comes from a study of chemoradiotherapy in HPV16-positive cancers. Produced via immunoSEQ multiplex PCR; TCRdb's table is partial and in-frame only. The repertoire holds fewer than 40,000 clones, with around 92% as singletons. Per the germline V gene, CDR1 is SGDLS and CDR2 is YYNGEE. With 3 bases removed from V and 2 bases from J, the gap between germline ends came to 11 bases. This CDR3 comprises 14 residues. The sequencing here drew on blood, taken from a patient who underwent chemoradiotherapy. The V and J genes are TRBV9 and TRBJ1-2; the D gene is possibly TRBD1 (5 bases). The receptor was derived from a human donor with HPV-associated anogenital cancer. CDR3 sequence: CASSEFEGNYGYTF. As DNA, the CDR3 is TGTGCCAGCAGCGAATTCGAGGGGAACTATGGCTACACCTTC.